This TCR beta chain was documented in a study of shared clonotypes between healthy human individuals (dated by TCRdb to the early 2020s). About the study as a whole: The cohort included a few men and a couple of women between 18 and 49 years of age. For each donor, three plates each were used for CD4 naive and CD4 memory, two plates were used for CD8 naive, and one plate was used for CD8 memory. To estimate repertoire size and how much clonotype sharing occurs between individuals, the study deeply sequenced the blood TCR repertoires of several healthy adults. Libraries were prepared and TCR repertoires were sequenced by different laboratories using diverse techniques, in order to increase sequencing depth and limit assay-specific biases. Between about 0.8 and 9 billion PBMCs per donor were obtained by leukapheresis.

The study at large found these results: Sampling was limited to blood, and TCR repertoires in tissue likely differ from TCR repertoires in blood. Clonotypes shared by all four sorted-subset donors showed higher generation probabilities than non-shared clonotypes. The small number of donors limited the genetic and exposure-history diversity represented. Even with the large sequencing depth, rarefaction of the sorted-subset datasets indicated that sequencing was incomplete. Estimated clonotype richness was generally larger for naive than for memory subsets. Across a few donors, around 5% of naive CD4, approximately 3.6% of naive CD8, under 2.5% of memory CD4, and 0.4% to 0.45% of memory CD8 clonotypes were shared. Based on pairwise subsampling, the degree of clonotype sharing among donors was expected to be affected by sequencing depth.

From the cysteine through the phenylalanine, the CDR3 covers 14 amino acids. The DNA shown is the 42-base CDR3, in frame from base 1. CDR1 and CDR2 are read off the germline V gene (reference sequence) as MNHNY and SVGAGI. At the junction V is shortened by 9 bases and J by 2 bases, with 16 bases in between. Using the deep immunoSEQ assay, multiplex PCR amplified TCR CDR3 regions from genomic DNA. For each cell subset, the extracted genomic DNA was distributed evenly across all wells of several immunoSEQ 96-well plates, and each plate served as one replicate. For sorted subsets, each replicate PCR was loaded with approximately 200 ng genomic DNA, equivalent to 25,000 to 35,000 T cell genomes. Purified libraries were quantified with a Qubit 3.0 fluorometer, sized on a Bioanalyzer 2100, and re-quantified with the KAPA Library Quantification kit. Every immunoSEQ 96-well plate was sequenced on a dedicated single-read 150-cycle Illumina NextSeq 550 flow cell. Regarding the original processing steps: Because only junctional sequences without quality scores were contained in the immunoSEQ output, filtering matching that applied to full-length reads could not be performed. Sequences were annotated with PyIR, a Python wrapper for IgBLAST v1.9, and V/J genes and CDR3 were assigned using IMGT germline references. Any read was removed if the V/J assignment was weak (E-value above 1e-6), the CDR3 was missing, or the read contained stop codons, out-of-frame junctions, or ambiguous translated residues. V3J clonotypes were defined as sequences sharing the same inferred V gene, J gene, and CDR3 amino acid sequence. Percentage overlap between repertoires was calculated by dividing the number of shared unique clonotypes by the size of the smaller repertoire. Repertoire richness was assessed with RTK rarefaction, the Chao1 estimator, and Recon v2.1 estimates of unobserved clonotypes. OLGA was used to compute generation probabilities for all TCRbeta clonotypes that the gDNA method yielded from a few donors. The table was pulled from immuneACCESS by TCRdb, which kept in-frame rearrangements only. Such tables lose some clones; where checked, under half of the loss comes from unresolved V genes, and the rest has no known cause. That table supplies the V and J calls and clone size; D and trimming were determined from the DNA. This sample lists about 680,000 clones; approximately 90% were detected once. The ten largest account for about a quarter of the sample.

CD8 naive samples were obtained by positive selection for CCR7 among CD45RO-negative cells, yielding a CD45RA+CCR7+ population from which TemRA cells were excluded. Healthy HIV-negative adults with no recently reported acute infections or vaccinations were included as donors. All donors were Caucasian adults living in Nashville, Tennessee, USA. After blood collection by leukapheresis, PBMCs were isolated using Ficoll-Histopaque density gradient centrifugation and then cryopreserved in the vapor phase of liquid nitrogen. Analytical flow cytometry was used to check the purity and quantity of every magnetically sorted T cell population. From each sorted fraction, genomic DNA was isolated and quantified by UV absorbance on a Nanodrop 2000c. Concerning this clone itself: Which antigen it targets is not known. No base-level quality is on record; no much larger clone is a single base apart.

The TCR sequence derives from a man aged 25-45 years in good health. The sequencing input was naive CD8+ T cells sorted from blood. This specimen's cell subset or site label, per the study, means: CD45RA+CCR7+. The chain uses TRBV6-6 and TRBJ1-1, with the D gene not clear enough to name. The bases read TGTGCCAGTTTTCCCGAACTTTATAACACTGAAGCTTTCTTT. Its product reads: CASFPELYNTEAFF.